The next 17 T cell receptor beta chains were all read from a single sample in a study of follicular helper T cells after annual influenza vaccination. Time point denoted: 2015-2016 season, pre-vaccination. The repertoire was sequenced with immunoSEQ multiplex PCR; TCRdb's copy has only in-frame clones and lacks some. Of about 5,800 clones listed, 65% to 90% are singletons. The sample consisted of CXCR5+ CD38- circulating T follicular helper cells from blood, taken on the day of influenza vaccination. Sample subset: circulating Tfh, non-naive CD4+CXCR5+PD-1+ (ICOS+CD38+ or ICOS-CD38-). Receptor source: an adult who received the influenza vaccine.

This chain connects TRBV6-5 to TRBJ2-1; D tentatively reads TRBD1 or TRBD2 (5 bases each). This CDR3 has 14 residues. V lost 4 bases and J 6 bases, leaving 13 bases between the germline ends. CDR1 is MNHEY and CDR2 is SVGAGI in the germline V gene. CDR3 coding DNA: TGTGCCAGCAGTTCCCGTCGAGGGGCCAATGAGCAGTTCTTC. This gives the protein CASSSRRGANEQFF.

The J gene is TRBJ1-1, the V gene TRBV5-6; no firm D call. The CDR3 sequence is 15 residues long. Germline assignment: CDR1 SGHDT and CDR2 YYEEEE. Trimming cost V 4 bases and J 6 bases, with 19 bases left between them. CDR3 sequence: CASSAPLKSYSEAFF. The DNA of the CDR3 is TGTGCCAGCAGCGCCCCCCTGAAGAGCTATTCTGAAGCTTTCTTT.

The chain is built from TRBV7-2 and TRBJ2-5, with 8 bases matching TRBD2. Trimming removed 2 bases from V and 2 bases from J; junction bases left unmatched: 4. The CDR3 loop spans 15 amino acids. Germline CDR1 is SGHTA and CDR2 is FQGNSA. Here the CDR3 DNA reads TGTGCCAGCAGCTTACAACCGGGAGGGCAAGAGACCCAGTACTTC. It yields the protein CASSLQPGGQETQYF.

The V and J genes are TRBV5-5 and TRBJ2-7; 9 positions match TRBD1. The germline V gene encodes CDR1 SGHKS and CDR2 YYEKEE (reference sequence). The CDR3 runs to 15 residues. The ends lost 1 base at V and 4 bases at J; junction bases unmatched: 6. CDR3 region: CASSLSGQGPYEQYF. CDR3 DNA sequence: TGTGCCAGCAGCTTGTCGGGACAGGGTCCTTACGAGCAGTACTTC.

The chain has TRBV5-6 and TRBJ1-2; D not resolved. CDR3 length: 16 residues. With 5 bases removed from V and 4 bases from J, the gap between germline ends came to 21 bases. CDR1 is SGHDT and CDR2 is YYEEEE in the germline V gene. Written as DNA, the CDR3 is TGTGCCAGCAGGTCTTACTCAGCTCGTGACTCCTATGGCTACACCTTC. Translating gives CASRSYSARDSYGYTF.

The chain joins TRBV28 to TRBJ1-4; TRBD1 might be the D (5 bases). Germline V gene data show CDR1 as MDHEN and CDR2 as SYDVKM. This CDR3 spans 18 amino acids. The germline V and J ends were trimmed by 2 bases and 3 bases, with 19 bases remaining between them. The CDR3 sequence: CASSLIFVTGVPNEKLFF. The CDR3 nucleotides are TGTGCCAGCAGTTTAATTTTTGTTACGGGGGTTCCTAATGAAAAACTGTTTTTT. Using reference TRBV28 and TRBJ1-4 for the parts outside the CDR3, the full variable domain is DVKVTQSSRYLVKRTGEKVFLECVQDMDHENMFWYRQDPGLGLRLIYFSYDVKMKEKGDIPEGYSVSREKKERFSLILESASTNQTSMYLCASSLIFVTGVPNEKLFFGSGTQLSVL.

This clone came up a few times. The V call is TRBV7-2, the J call TRBJ1-3; D is uncertain. The germline V gene encodes CDR1 SGHTA and CDR2 FQGNSA. Trimming pared 1 base from V and 0 bases from J, leaving 4 bases between. The CDR3 extends over 14 amino acids. CDR3 nucleotide sequence: TGTGCCAGCAGCTTAGGTATCTCTGGAAACACCATATATTTT. Protein product: CASSLGISGNTIYF.

The rearrangement uses TRBV6-1 and TRBJ1-5; D not certain. Germline lookup yields CDR1 MNHNS and CDR2 SASEGT. The ends were cut back, 7 bases at V and 3 bases at J, with 10 bases in the middle. The CDR3 consists of 13 residues. The CDR3 loop is CASTWDPNQPQHF. The CDR3 bases are TGTGCCAGCACCTGGGATCCCAATCAGCCCCAGCATTTT.

The J gene is TRBJ2-1, the V gene TRBV6-4; the D is unclear. CDR3 length: 11 amino acids. The germline V and J ends were trimmed by 6 bases and 5 bases, with 5 bases remaining between them. CDR1 and CDR2 from the germline V gene are MRHNA and SNTAGT. The CDR3 here is CASSGDNEQFF. The CDR3 DNA sequence: TGTGCCAGCAGCGGTGACAATGAGCAGTTCTTC.

This clone was picked up one time. The DNA of the CDR3 is TGTGCCACCAGCAGGGACTTAGCGGGAGGGACCGCCACCACCGGGGAGCTGTTTTTT. This sequence encodes CATSRDLAGGTATTGELFF. J is TRBJ2-2 and V is TRBV15; 11 bases are shared with TRBD2. CDR1 LNHNV and CDR2 YYDKDF come from the germline V gene (reference sequence). V was clipped by 3 bases and J by 4 bases; unmatched bases: 13. The CDR3 length is 19 residues.

The chain is built from TRBV11-1 and TRBJ2-1; TRBD2 matches 8 bases. V lost 5 bases, J lost 0 bases, and 3 bases stayed unmatched. This CDR3 has 15 amino acids. Germline V lookup: CDR1 SGHAT, CDR2 FQDESV (reference sequence). In nucleotides, the CDR3 is TGTGCCAGCAGCCCCGGGACTAGCTCCTACAATGAGCAGTTCTTC. This gives the protein CASSPGTSSYNEQFF.

The chain carries TRBV10-3 and TRBJ1-2; possibly TRBD1 for D (5 bases). V lost 5 bases and J lost 0, with 13 bases in between. Germline values: CDR1 ENHRY, CDR2 SYGVKD. The CDR3 sequence is 15 residues long. The CDR3 sequence: CAISPAGGANYGYTF. As DNA, the CDR3 is TGTGCCATCAGTCCGGCGGGGGGAGCTAACTATGGCTACACCTTC.

The chain carries TRBV28 and TRBJ2-2; 7 nucleotides line up with TRBD1. There are 14 residues in the CDR3. V lost 6 bases, J lost 3 bases, and 4 bases stayed unmatched. Germline CDR1 MDHEN, CDR2 SYDVKM. CDR3 sequence (DNA): TGTGCCAGCAGGATAACAGGGGACACCGGGGAGCTGTTTTTT. Amino acid sequence: CASRITGDTGELFF.

The rearrangement uses TRBV29-1 and TRBJ1-1; D possibly corresponds to TRBD1 (5 bases). The CDR3 is 14 residues long. V dropped 4 bases and J dropped 2 bases, with 14 bases sitting between them. Germline loops: CDR1 SQVTM, CDR2 ANQGSEA. The chain's CDR3 is CSVGSTGANTEAFF. CDR3 in DNA: TGCAGCGTTGGCTCTACTGGGGCCAACACTGAAGCTTTCTTT.

The genes are TRBV11-2 and TRBJ2-2; the D is unclear. Trimming shortened V by 11 bases and J by 0 bases, and 13 bases separated the two germline ends. The CDR3 contains 14 residues. CDR1 SGHAT and CDR2 FQNNGV come from the germline V gene. The CDR3 sequence is CACKWGPNTGELFF. Written as DNA, the CDR3 is TGTGCCTGCAAGTGGGGTCCGAACACCGGGGAGCTGTTTTTT.

The chain has TRBV5-4 and TRBJ2-2; 7 bases line up with TRBD1. Germline trimming cut 4 bases from V and 2 bases from J; bases unmatched to any gene: 8. Germline V CDR1 and CDR2: SGHNT, YYREEE (reference sequence). This CDR3 is built from 16 residues. The CDR3 is CASSPGQRLNTGELFF. In nucleotides, the CDR3 is TGTGCCAGCAGCCCGGGACAGAGGCTTAACACCGGGGAGCTGTTTTTT.

This clone was counted once. The V and J genes are TRBV4-2 and TRBJ1-2, with D maybe TRBD1 (5 bases). Germline V gene lookup returns CDR1 LGHNA and CDR2 YNFKEQ. The CDR3 length is 14 residues. The V gene lost 1 base and the J gene lost 3 bases, with 9 bases spanning the gap. The CDR3 loop is CASSQVQGDYGYTF. CDR3 nucleotides: TGTGCCAGCAGCCAAGTCCAGGGCGACTATGGCTACACCTTC.